This TCR beta chain was profiled in a study of PD-1 blockade in classical Hodgkin lymphoma (dated by TCRdb to 2020 to 2022). Context from the whole study: Nivolumab dosing was 3 mg/kg intravenously every 2 weeks, continuing until either disease progression or unacceptable toxicity. The study used TCR beta sequencing and CyTOF to define a peripheral blood immune signature of response to PD-1 blockade in classical Hodgkin lymphoma. General findings and caveats noted by the study authors: Lower diversity was seen in patients whose nivolumab began less than 1 year after ASCT, and these patients were left out of later analyses so that immune reconstitution would not confound the results. Among trial patients, those achieving complete response had baseline diversity similar to that of newly diagnosed patients, while diversity was significantly lower in partial responders and progressors. The study covered only a single clinical trial cohort, and the causes of the repertoire differences, possibly disease activity or prior therapy, were still not defined. Baseline TCR diversity was reported as lower in newly diagnosed patients than in healthy donors, and lower still in relapsed/refractory patients. CD4+ but not CD8+ TCR diversity rose significantly by C4D1 (p=0.0027 vs p=0.16), most apparent in complete responders (p=0.02).

As concerns this clone: The antigen it recognizes is unknown. No base quality information exists; no much larger clone differs at one position.

The Qiagen DNeasy kit was used to extract genomic DNA from unsorted PBMCs and from the negatively selected CD4+ and CD8+ fractions. TCR beta CDR3 regions were subjected to amplification by immunoSEQ multiplex PCR with primers that anneal to V and J segments. A synthetic immune receptor repertoire was used to minimize amplification bias, and remaining bias was computationally removed after sequencing. As for how the authors treated the data: Repertoire diversity was quantified as the Shannon entropy index using custom Python scripts. The unsorted, CD4+ and CD8+ repertoires were each analyzed separately, with the exception of combined analyses, where CD4+ and CD8+ sequences were merged in silico. A clone counted as expanded when the clone's frequency after treatment rose at least 2-fold relative to C1D1, and clones undetected at baseline were given a pseudocount of 0.5. Singleton clones were defined as clones with 0 or 1 copy at C1D1, and non-singleton clones were defined as clones with 2 or more copies. Clones expanded in unsorted samples were assigned a CD4+, CD8+ or unknown annotation through matching of protein sequences in sorted samples from the same patient. Wilcoxon tests were applied to paired samples to test diversity changes from C1D1 to C4D1. The source is immuneACCESS, and TCRdb retained only in-frame sequences with V and J called. Part of the clones is not carried over; for the studies checked, unresolved V genes explain less than half of this, and the remainder is unexplained. D and trimming were read from the DNA, whereas the V and J calls and clone size are those reported in that table. The sample includes about 36,000 clones, with 69% observed a single time. Less than 15% of the sample belongs to the ten largest clones.

The time point label of this sample denotes: cycle 2 day 1 (C2D1) of nivolumab. Relapse after autologous stem cell transplantation had occurred in all trial patients, and cohorts A, B and C were distinguished by prior brentuximab vedotin exposure. The trial cohort included 50 to 70 patients with relapsed/refractory classical Hodgkin lymphoma, and each patient had a best overall response of complete response, partial response or progressive disease. In the multi-cohort phase II CheckMate 205 trial, trial patients received single-agent nivolumab. An independent review committee assessed best overall response using the 2007 International Working Group response criteria. PBMCs from the trial were collected at three points: immediately before nivolumab initiation (C1D1), and during therapy at cycle 2 day 1 and cycle 4 day 1. Peripheral blood was collected in 8 mL Vacutainer Cell Preparation Tubes, from which PBMCs were isolated by centrifugation and then cryopreserved.

Based on the germline V gene, the CDR1 and CDR2 sequences are MNHGY and SAAAGT. V has 4 bases trimmed and J has 1 base trimmed; junction bases matching no gene number 8. The CDR3 sequence holds 16 residues, the cysteine and phenylalanine included. The retained sequence is limited to the CDR3, 48 bases, with the frame set at the first base. The input for sequencing was peripheral blood mononuclear cells (PBMCs), taken before the second cycle of nivolumab. This clonotype originated in a human donor with classical Hodgkin lymphoma. The sequence joins TRBV6-8 to TRBJ2-5; 8 central bases correspond to TRBD2. The nucleotides read TGTGCCAGCAGTTTTTTGCCCAGCGGGAGCCAAGAGACCCAGTACTTC. It encodes CASSFLPSGSQETQYF.